One and the same sample provided the 8 T cell receptor beta chains below, sequenced in a study of shared clonotypes between healthy human individuals. Some clones are missing from TCRdb's copy, which holds only in-frame ones; the method was immunoSEQ multiplex PCR. The profile shows millions of clones, around 95% of them singletons. What was sequenced was naive CD4+ T cells sorted from blood. Subset noted: CD45RA+ positively selected. Every receptor here comes from a man aged 18 to 30 in good health.

A note on this clone: At the DNA level, this CDR3 is encoded by other sequences in the same sample as well. The chain carries TRBV11-3 and TRBJ1-1, with D unclear. V gave up 0 bases and J gave up 1 base, with 3 bases separating them. The length of the CDR3 is 13 residues. The germline CDR1 and CDR2 sequences are SGHNT and YENEEA. CDR3 in amino acids: CASSLEENTEAFF. CDR3 in DNA: TGTGCCAGCAGCTTAGAGGAGAACACTGAAGCTTTCTTT.

The V and J genes are TRBV7-9 and TRBJ1-5, with D unresolved. V was trimmed by 1 base and J by 0 bases, leaving 7 bases between them. Per germline, CDR1 SEHNR and CDR2 FQNEAQ (reference sequence). This CDR3 comprises 15 residues. The CDR3 DNA sequence: TGTGCCAGCAGCTTAGGAAGAGATAGCAATCAGCCCCAGCATTTT. Its translation is CASSLGRDSNQPQHF.

The chain is built from TRBV21-1 and TRBJ1-5. TRBV21-1 is a pseudogene. The CDR3 covers 13 residues. The CDR3: CASSEKVHQPQHF. Here the CDR3 DNA reads TGTGCCAGCAGCGAAAAGGTCCATCAGCCCCAGCATTTT.

This clone has more than one count but fewer than ten. This chain uses TRBV28 with TRBJ2-1, with D perhaps TRBD1 (8 bases). CDR3 length equals 16 residues. In germline, CDR1 is MDHEN, CDR2 SYDVKM. Trimming removed 3 bases from V and 3 bases from J, with 15 bases in between. The chain's CDR3 is CASSLYRGEGYNEQFF. DNA for the CDR3: TGTGCCAGCAGTTTGTACAGGGGGGAGGGCTACAATGAGCAGTTCTTC.

The chain has TRBV4-2 and TRBJ1-2; a possible D gene is TRBD1 (5 bases). CDR3 length: 15 amino acids. Germline V gene lookup returns CDR1 LGHNA and CDR2 YNFKEQ. V dropped 4 bases and J dropped 1 base, with 13 bases sitting between them. For the CDR3, the DNA is TGTGCCAGCAGCCCGGGGGAACAGCTTAACTATGGCTACACCTTC. Its protein product is CASSPGEQLNYGYTF.

V usage is TRBV11-3 and J usage is TRBJ2-7, with D perhaps matching TRBD1 (5 bases). V dropped 1 base and J dropped 7 bases, with 14 bases sitting between them. CDR1 SGHNT and CDR2 YENEEA come from the germline V gene. The CDR3 extends over 14 amino acids. In DNA form, the CDR3 reads TGTGCCAGCAGCTTAGGGACAACGTCTGGGGAGCAGTACTTC. This encodes CASSLGTTSGEQYF.

With respect to this clone: This specimen includes other DNA sequences encoding the same CDR3. The genes are TRBV9 and TRBJ1-4; D is perhaps TRBD1 (5 bases). The V gene lost 3 bases and the J gene lost 1 base, with 7 bases spanning the gap. This CDR3 comprises 14 residues. Looked up from germline, CDR1 is SGDLS and CDR2 is YYNGEE. The CDR3 DNA follows: TGTGCCAGCAGCGCAGGGATAACTAATGAAAAACTGTTTTTT. It specifies CASSAGITNEKLFF.

This rearrangement joins TRBV6-5 to TRBJ2-7, with 7 bases identical to TRBD1. CDR3 length equals 12 residues. Per the germline V gene, CDR1 is MNHEY and CDR2 is SVGAGI. The trim removed 6 bases at V and 6 bases at J, leaving 5 bases unmatched. The CDR3 loop is CASRTGQLEQYF. For the CDR3, the DNA is TGTGCCAGCAGGACAGGGCAGCTCGAGCAGTACTTC.